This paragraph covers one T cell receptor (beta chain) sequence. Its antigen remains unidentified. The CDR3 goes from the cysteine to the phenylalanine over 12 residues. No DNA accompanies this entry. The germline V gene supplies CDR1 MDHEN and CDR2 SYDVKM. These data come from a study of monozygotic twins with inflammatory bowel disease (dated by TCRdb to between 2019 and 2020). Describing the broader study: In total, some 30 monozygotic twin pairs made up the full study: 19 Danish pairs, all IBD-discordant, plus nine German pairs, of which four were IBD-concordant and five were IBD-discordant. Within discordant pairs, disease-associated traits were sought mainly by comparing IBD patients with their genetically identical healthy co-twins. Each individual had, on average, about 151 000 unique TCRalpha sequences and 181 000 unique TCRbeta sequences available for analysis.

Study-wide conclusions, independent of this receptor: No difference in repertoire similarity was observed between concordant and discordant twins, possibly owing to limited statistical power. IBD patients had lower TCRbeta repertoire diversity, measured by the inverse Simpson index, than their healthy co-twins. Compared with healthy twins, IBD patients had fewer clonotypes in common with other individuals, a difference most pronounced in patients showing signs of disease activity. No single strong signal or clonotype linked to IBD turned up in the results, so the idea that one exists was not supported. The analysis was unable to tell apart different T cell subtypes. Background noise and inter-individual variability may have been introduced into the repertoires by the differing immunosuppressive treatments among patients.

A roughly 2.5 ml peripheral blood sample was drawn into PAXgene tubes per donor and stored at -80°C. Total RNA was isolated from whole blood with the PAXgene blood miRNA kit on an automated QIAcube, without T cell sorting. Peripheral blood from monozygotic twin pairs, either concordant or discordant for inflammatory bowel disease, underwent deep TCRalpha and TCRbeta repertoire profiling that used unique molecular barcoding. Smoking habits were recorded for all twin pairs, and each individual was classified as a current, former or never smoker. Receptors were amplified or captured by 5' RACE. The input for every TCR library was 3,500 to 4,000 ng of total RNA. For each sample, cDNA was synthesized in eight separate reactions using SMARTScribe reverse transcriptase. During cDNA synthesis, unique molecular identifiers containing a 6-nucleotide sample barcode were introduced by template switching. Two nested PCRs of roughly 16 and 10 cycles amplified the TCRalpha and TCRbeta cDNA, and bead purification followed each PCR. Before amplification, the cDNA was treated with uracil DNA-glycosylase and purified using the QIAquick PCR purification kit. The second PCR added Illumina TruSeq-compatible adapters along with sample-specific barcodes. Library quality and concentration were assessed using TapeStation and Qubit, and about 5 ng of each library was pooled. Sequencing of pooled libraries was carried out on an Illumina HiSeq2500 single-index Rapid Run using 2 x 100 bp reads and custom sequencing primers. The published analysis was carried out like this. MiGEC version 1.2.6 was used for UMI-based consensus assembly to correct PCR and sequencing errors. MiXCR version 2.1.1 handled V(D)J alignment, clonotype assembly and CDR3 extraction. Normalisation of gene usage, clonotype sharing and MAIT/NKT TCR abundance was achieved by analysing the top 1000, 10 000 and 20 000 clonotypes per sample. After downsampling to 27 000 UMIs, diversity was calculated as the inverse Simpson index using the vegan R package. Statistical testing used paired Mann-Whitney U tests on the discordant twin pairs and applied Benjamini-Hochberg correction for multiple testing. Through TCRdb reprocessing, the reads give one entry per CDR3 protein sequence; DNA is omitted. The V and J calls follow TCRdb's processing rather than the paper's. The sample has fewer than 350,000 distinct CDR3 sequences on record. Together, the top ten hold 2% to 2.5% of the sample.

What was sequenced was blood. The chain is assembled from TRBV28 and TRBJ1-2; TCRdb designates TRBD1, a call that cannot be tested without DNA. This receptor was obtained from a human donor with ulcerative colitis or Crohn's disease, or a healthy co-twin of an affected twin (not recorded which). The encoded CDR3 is CASRGQGYGYTF.